This T cell receptor (beta chain) was obtained from a study of breast tumors, draining lymph nodes, adjacent tissues. Regarding the study as a whole: Compared with basal-like, luminal-like tumors shared significantly more repertoire with nontumor tissue.

The sample holds a few counts of this clonotype. The antigen remains undetermined. There are 14 residues in the CDR3. V lost 4 bases to trimming and J lost 6 bases, with 12 bases between them. Germline V gene data show CDR1 as LNHDA and CDR2 as SQIVND (reference sequence). The lymph nodes were axillary draining lymph nodes from breast cancer patients. A single record per CDR3 protein comes from TCRdb applying MiXCR to the multiplex PCR reads. Of 100,000 to 150,000 distinct CDR3 sequences listed, about 20% are singletons. The sample was axillary lymph node tissue. The receptor's source is a female donor with breast cancer. Some clones in this sample may be carry-over from other donors' samples. J is TRBJ2-2 and V is TRBV19, with D possibly being TRBD1 (5 bases). CDR3 loop: CASSTGLVSGELFF. The CDR3 DNA reads TGTGCCAGTAGTACAGGGCTCGTTTCCGGGGAGCTGTTTTTT.